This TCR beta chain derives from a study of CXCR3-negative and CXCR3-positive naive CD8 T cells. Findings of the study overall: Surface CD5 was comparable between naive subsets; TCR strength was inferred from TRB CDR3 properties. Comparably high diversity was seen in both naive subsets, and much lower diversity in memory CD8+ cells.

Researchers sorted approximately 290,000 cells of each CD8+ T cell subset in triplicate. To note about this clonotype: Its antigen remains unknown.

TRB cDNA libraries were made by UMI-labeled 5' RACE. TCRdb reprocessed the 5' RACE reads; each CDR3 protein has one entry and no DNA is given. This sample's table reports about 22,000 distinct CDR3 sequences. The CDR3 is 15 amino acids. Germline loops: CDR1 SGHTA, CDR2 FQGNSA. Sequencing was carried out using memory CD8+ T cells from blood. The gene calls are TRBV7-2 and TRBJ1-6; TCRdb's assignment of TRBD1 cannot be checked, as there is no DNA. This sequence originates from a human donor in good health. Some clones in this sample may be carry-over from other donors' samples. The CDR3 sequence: CASSLVEGASSPLHF. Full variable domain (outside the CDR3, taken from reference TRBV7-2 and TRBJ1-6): GAGVSQSPSNKVTEKGKDVELRCDPISGHTALYWYRQSLGQGLEFLIYFQGNSAPDKSGLPSDRFSAERTGGSVSTLTIQRTQQEDSAVYLCASSLVEGASSPLHFGNGTRLTVT.